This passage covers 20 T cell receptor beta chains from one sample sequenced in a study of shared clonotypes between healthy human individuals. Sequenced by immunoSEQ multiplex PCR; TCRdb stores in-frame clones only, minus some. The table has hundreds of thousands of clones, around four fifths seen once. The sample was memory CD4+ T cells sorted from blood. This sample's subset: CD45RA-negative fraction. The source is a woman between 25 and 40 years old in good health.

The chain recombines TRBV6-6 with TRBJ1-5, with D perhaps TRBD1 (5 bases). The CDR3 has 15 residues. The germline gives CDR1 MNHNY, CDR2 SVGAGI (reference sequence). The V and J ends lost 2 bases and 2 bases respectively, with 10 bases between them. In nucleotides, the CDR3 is TGTGCCAGCAGTTACCCAGGGACGGGCAATCAGCCCCAGCATTTT. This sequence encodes CASSYPGTGNQPQHF.

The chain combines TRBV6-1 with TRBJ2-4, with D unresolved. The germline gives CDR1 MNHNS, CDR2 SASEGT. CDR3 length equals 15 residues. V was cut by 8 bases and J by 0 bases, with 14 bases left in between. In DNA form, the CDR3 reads TGTGCCAGCGGTGCCGGTGGCATAGCCAAAAACATTCAGTACTTC. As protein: CASGAGGIAKNIQYF.

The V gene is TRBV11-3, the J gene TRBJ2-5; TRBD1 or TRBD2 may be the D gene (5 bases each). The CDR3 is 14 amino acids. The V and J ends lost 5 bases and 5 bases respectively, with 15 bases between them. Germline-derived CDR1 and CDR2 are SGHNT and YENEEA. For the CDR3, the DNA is TGTGCCAGCAGCCCCCCGGGACGAAGGGAGACCCAGTACTTC. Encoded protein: CASSPPGRRETQYF.

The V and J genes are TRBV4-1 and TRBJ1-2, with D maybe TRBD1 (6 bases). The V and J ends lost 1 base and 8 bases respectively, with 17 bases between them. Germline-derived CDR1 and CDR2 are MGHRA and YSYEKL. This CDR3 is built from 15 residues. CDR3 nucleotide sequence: TGCGCCAGCAGCCAAGCCCCACAGGGAAGTGGGGGCTACACCTTC. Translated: CASSQAPQGSGGYTF.

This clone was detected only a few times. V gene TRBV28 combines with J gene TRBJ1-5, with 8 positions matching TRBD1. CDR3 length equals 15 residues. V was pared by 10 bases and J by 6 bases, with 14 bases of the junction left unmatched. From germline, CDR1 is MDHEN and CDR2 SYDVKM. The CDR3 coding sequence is TGTGCCACGCTAGGGAGTCAGGGGGCGGGTCAGCCCCAGCATTTT. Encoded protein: CATLGSQGAGQPQHF.

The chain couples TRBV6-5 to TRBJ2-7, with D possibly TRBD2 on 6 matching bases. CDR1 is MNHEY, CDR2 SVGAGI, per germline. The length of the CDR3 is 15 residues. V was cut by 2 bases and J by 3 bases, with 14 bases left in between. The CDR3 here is CASSYGRDGIYEQYF. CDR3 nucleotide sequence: TGTGCCAGCAGTTACGGGCGGGACGGTATCTACGAGCAGTACTTC.

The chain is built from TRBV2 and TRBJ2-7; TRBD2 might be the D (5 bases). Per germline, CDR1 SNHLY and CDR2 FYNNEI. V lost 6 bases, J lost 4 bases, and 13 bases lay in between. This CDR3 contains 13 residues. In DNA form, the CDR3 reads TGTGCCAGCAGGGCTACCGGGAAGTACGAGCAGTACTTC. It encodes CASRATGKYEQYF.

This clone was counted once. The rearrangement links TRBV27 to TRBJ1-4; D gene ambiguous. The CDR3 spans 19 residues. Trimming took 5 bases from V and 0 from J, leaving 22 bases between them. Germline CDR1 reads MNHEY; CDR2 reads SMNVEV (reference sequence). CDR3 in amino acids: CASSPRMTAGWATNEKLFF. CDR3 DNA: TGTGCCAGCAGTCCTAGGATGACGGCCGGTTGGGCAACTAATGAAAAACTGTTTTTT.

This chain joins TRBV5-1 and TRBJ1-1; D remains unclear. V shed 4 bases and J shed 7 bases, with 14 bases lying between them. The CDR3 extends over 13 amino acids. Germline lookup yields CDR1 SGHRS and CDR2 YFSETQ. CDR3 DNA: TGCGCCAGCAGCCCACTATCGGGGAATGAAGCTTTCTTT. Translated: CASSPLSGNEAFF.

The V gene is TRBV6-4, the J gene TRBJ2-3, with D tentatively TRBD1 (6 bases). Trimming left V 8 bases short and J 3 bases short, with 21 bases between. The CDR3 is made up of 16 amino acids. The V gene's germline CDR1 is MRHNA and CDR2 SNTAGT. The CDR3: CASARTATDPTDTQYF. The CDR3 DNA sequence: TGTGCCAGCGCTAGGACAGCGACGGATCCTACAGATACGCAGTATTTT.

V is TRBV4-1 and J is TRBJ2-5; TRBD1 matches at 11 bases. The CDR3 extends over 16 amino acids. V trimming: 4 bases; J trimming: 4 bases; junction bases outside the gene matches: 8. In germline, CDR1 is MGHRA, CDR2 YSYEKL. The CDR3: CASSPRDRGVGETQYF. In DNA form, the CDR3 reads TGCGCCAGCAGCCCCAGGGACAGGGGGGTGGGAGAGACCCAGTACTTC.

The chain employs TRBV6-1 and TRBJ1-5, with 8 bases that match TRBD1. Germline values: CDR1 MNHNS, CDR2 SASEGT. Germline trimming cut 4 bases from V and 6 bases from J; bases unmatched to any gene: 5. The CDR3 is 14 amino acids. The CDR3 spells CASSGRGQVQPQHF. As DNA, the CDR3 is TGTGCCAGCAGTGGCAGGGGGCAAGTTCAGCCCCAGCATTTT.

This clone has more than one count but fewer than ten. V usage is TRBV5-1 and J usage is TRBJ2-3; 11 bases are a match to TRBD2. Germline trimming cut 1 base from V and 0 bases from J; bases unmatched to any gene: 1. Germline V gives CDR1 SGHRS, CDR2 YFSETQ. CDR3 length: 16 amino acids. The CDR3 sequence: CASSLWTSGSTDTQYF. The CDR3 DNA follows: TGCGCCAGCAGCTTGTGGACTAGCGGGAGCACAGATACGCAGTATTTT.

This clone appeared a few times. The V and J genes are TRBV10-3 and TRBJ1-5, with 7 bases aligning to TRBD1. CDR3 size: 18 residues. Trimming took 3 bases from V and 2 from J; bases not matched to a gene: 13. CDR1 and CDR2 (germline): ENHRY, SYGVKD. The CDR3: CAISEPTGLESGNQPQHF. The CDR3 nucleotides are TGTGCCATCAGTGAACCGACAGGGTTGGAATCGGGCAATCAGCCCCAGCATTTT.

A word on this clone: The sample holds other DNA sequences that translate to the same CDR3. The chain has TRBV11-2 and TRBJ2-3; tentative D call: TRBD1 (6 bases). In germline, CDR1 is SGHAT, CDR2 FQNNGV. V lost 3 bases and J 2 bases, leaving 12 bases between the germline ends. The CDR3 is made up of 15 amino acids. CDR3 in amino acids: CASSLIGTYTDTQYF. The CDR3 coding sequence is TGTGCCAGCAGCTTGATCGGGACATACACAGATACGCAGTATTTT.

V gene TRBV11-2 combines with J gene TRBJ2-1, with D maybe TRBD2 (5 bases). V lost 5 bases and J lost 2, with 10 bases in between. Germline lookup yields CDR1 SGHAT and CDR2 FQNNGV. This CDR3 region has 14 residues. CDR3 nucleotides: TGTGCCAGCAGCCCCGTAGCGACCTACAATGAGCAGTTCTTC. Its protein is CASSPVATYNEQFF.

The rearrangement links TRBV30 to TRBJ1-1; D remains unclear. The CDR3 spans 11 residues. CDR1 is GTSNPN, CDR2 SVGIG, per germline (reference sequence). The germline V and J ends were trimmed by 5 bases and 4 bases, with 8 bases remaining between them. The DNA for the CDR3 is TGTGCCTGGTCCCGTTTCACTGAAGCTTTCTTT. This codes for CAWSRFTEAFF.

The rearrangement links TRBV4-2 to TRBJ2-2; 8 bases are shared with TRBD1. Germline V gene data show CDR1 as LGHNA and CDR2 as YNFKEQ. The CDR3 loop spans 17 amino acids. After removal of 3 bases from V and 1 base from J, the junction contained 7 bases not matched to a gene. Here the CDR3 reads CASSHNLGQGNTGELFF. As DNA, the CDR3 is TGTGCCAGCAGCCACAACTTAGGACAGGGGAACACCGGGGAGCTGTTTTTT.

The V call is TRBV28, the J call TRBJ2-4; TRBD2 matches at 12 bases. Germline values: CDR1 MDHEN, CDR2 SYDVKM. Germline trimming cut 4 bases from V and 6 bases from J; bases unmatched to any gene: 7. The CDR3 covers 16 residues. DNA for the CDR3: TGTGCCAGCAGTTCTCCGACTAGCGGGAGAGGAAACATTCAGTACTTC. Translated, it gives CASSSPTSGRGNIQYF.

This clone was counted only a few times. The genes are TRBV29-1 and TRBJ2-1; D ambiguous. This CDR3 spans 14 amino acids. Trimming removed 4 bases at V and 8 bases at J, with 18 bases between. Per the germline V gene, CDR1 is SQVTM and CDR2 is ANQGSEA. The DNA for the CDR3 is TGCAGCGTTGTTTCTTACCAACCCGGCGATGAGCAGTTCTTC. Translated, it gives CSVVSYQPGDEQFF.